This TCR beta chain was identified during a study of human T cells and chemical hapten exposure. Study-wide background: Among samples, TCR yields varied mainly because of small differences in pooled library volume.

TCRdb used MiXCR to reprocess the 5' RACE reads, holding one entry per CDR3 protein. This sample has fewer than 150,000 distinct CDR3 sequences, with around a fifth found just once. The study extracted total RNA from unfractionated whole blood. Findings and limits, study-wide: TCRs above 1 in 1000 frequency did not change with DPC sensitization.

The CDR3 is 19 residues long. The ends lost 3 bases at V and 4 bases at J; junction bases unmatched: 21. Germline CDR1 is SGHDN and CDR2 is FVKESK. This clonotype was counted only a few times. Its antigen is as yet unknown. The chain uses TRBV14 and TRBJ2-7, with 7 nucleotides matching TRBD1. This receptor was obtained from a human donor in good health. CDR3 sequence: CASSHNSLGGPTVRYEQYF. In DNA form, the CDR3 reads TGTGCCAGCAGCCATAATTCGCTAGGGGGCCCAACCGTCCGGTACGAGCAGTACTTC.